Shown below are 3 T cell receptor beta chains from a single sample sequenced in a study of T cell repertoires in cytomegalovirus infection. TCRdb ran MiXCR on the reads and lists one entry per CDR3 protein. Found here are approximately 730,000 distinct CDR3 sequences, about 29% of them singletons; the top ten hold over 10%. The antigens for these receptors are not known. Sequenced material: cultured CD8+ T cells from PBMCs, taken from culture after CMV antigen stimulation. These TCRs come from a human donor in good health (CMV status not recorded). Some clones in this sample may be carry-over from other donors' samples.

The CDR3 DNA reads TGTGCCAGCAGTCCGACAGGGGAGAACATTCAGTACTTC. Its protein is CASSPTGENIQYF. The rearrangement links TRBV12-3 or TRBV12-4 to TRBJ2-4; TRBD1 matches 8 bases. The CDR3 length is 13 residues. V shed 5 bases and J 7 bases; nucleotides not matched to a gene: 4.

This clonotype was recorded at least ten times. This rearrangement joins TRBV7-2 to TRBJ1-2; the D gene is possibly TRBD1 (6 bases). The CDR3 is 16 residues long. Trimming removed 5 bases at V and 0 bases at J, with 16 bases between. The germline CDR1 and CDR2 sequences are SGHTA and FQGNSA. Written as DNA, the CDR3 is TGTGCCAGCAGCCCTCGATGGGCAGGGGCTAACTATGGCTACACCTTC. It translates to CASSPRWAGANYGYTF. Drawing the rest from reference TRBV7-2 and TRBJ1-2, the complete variable domain is GAGVSQSPSNKVTEKGKDVELRCDPISGHTALYWYRQSLGQGLEFLIYFQGNSAPDKSGLPSDRFSAERTGGSVSTLTIQRTQQEDSAVYLCASSPRWAGANYGYTFGSGTRLTVV.

Only a few counts were recorded for this clonotype. The chain has TRBV5-6 and TRBJ1-5; D is unclear. The CDR3 runs 16 residues. Germline V gene data show CDR1 as SGHDT and CDR2 as YYEEEE. Trimming cost V 2 bases and J 0 bases, with 12 bases left between them. CDR3 in amino acids: CASSFRHLASNQPQHF. CDR3 nucleotides: TGTGCCAGCAGCTTCAGACACTTGGCTAGCAATCAGCCCCAGCATTTT. Full variable domain (remainder filled in from reference TRBV5-6 and TRBJ1-5): DAGVTQSPTHLIKTRGQQVTLRCSPKSGHDTVSWYQQALGQGPQFIFQYYEEEERQRGNFPDRFSGHQFPNYSSELNVNALLLGDSALYLCASSFRHLASNQPQHFGDGTRLSIL.